This T cell receptor beta chain was obtained from a study of blood T cell repertoires in COVID-19. The wider study: Spain, Italy and the United States supplied samples that represented acute and convalescent COVID-19. The cDNA or gDNA used as material had been derived from T cells, B-cell-depleted T cells, or PBMCs.

Per the study methods: Estimation of nucleated cell counts was performed using reference gene primer amplification. Assay: immunoSEQ multiplex PCR; the TCRdb copy retains only in-frame clones and omits some. V, J and clone size were drawn from that table, and D and trimming were deduced from the DNA. The sample includes 300,000 to 350,000 clones, about 90% of them seen just once. This CDR3 is built from 13 residues. Germline lookup yields CDR1 SGHTA and CDR2 FQGNSA. Trimming stripped 5 bases from V and 4 bases from J, with 10 bases between. Seattle enrolled patients during active infection and tracked them longitudinally.

The chain employs TRBV7-2 and TRBJ2-3; no clear D. The receptor was derived from a woman aged 70-85 years with COVID-19, enrolled during active disease. The sample comprised peripheral blood. CDR3 sequence: CASSPRRADTQYF. The CDR3, as DNA: TGTGCCAGCAGCCCGAGACGGGCAGATACGCAGTATTTT.